This T cell receptor beta chain was documented in a study of vaccination and CD4 T cells after COVID-19. This clonotype appeared a few times. Its antigen is undetermined. Sequencing of the DNA from cultured CD4+ T cells was carried out with the Oncomine TCR Beta short-read assay. TCRdb reprocessed the PCR reads via MiXCR and lists one record per CDR3 protein. Here the sample spans over 9,000 distinct CDR3 sequences, approximately 20% being singletons. The CDR3 has 13 amino acids. Germline loops: CDR1 MDHEN, CDR2 SYDVKM. Trimming took 3 bases from V and 6 from J, leaving 10 bases between them. Treatment defined: approximately 9-day PBMC culture with coronavirus spike peptide pools or control peptides (ViraFEST assay).

This sample comprised CD4+ T cells from blood, cultured in vitro, obtained after SARS-CoV-2 vaccination. This clonotype was sampled from a human donor who had recovered from COVID-19. The V gene is TRBV28, the J gene TRBJ2-3; the D gene is possibly TRBD1 (6 bases). CDR3 in amino acids: CASSLGAEDTQYF. The DNA of the CDR3 is TGTGCCAGCAGTTTGGGGGCAGAGGATACGCAGTATTTT.